The 18 T cell receptor beta chains below were found in one sample sequenced in a study of T cells in Graves' hyperthyroidism and ophthalmopathy. RNA transcripts served as the template for amplifying TCR beta CDR3 regions. The HTBI set primed first-round TCR CDR3 RT-PCR. TCRdb redid the calling of the multiplex PCR reads with MiXCR, one entry per CDR3 protein. The repertoire holds over 300,000 distinct CDR3 sequences, with more than 11% as singletons. Sequenced sample: blood. The receptor source for this set is a woman aged 60 to 75 with Graves' hyperthyroidism.

This clonotype was seen many times. The chain has TRBV2 and TRBJ1-2; D is possibly TRBD1 (6 bases). This CDR3 has 15 residues. V dropped 1 base and J dropped 4 bases, with 13 bases sitting between them. Germline V gene lookup returns CDR1 SNHLY and CDR2 FYNNEI. CDR3 sequence (DNA): TGTGCCAGCAGTGAAGGGGGAGGGGGGGCCTATGGCTACACCTTC. This encodes CASSEGGGGAYGYTF.

This clonotype was observed a few times. The chain joins TRBV28 to TRBJ1-1; D not certain. CDR3 length equals 14 residues. V gave up 2 bases and J gave up 0 bases, with 7 bases separating them. Per the germline V gene, CDR1 is MDHEN and CDR2 is SYDVKM. DNA for the CDR3: TGTGCCAGCAGTTTACCGGGGATGAACACTGAAGCTTTCTTT. Translating gives CASSLPGMNTEAFF.

The chain uses TRBV9 and TRBJ2-7, with D perhaps assigned TRBD1 or TRBD2 (5 bases each). From germline, CDR1 is SGDLS and CDR2 YYNGEE. V gave up 1 base and J gave up 2 bases, with 10 bases separating them. The CDR3 spans 14 residues. This chain's CDR3 is CASSVRGSPYEQYF. CDR3 DNA: TGTGCCAGCAGCGTACGGGGCTCCCCCTACGAGCAGTACTTC.

This clonotype was seen a few times. The J gene is TRBJ1-1, the V gene TRBV9; 9 nucleotides match TRBD1. Germline V lookup: CDR1 SGDLS, CDR2 YYNGEE. The CDR3 extends over 15 amino acids. J was trimmed by 2 bases and V by 4 bases; bases with no gene match: 6. The CDR3 spells CASSPDRGTNTEAFF. For the CDR3, the DNA is TGTGCCAGCAGCCCCGACAGGGGGACAAACACTGAAGCTTTCTTT.

Turning to this clonotype: Given a much more abundant clone one base away, this may be a read error. The chain carries TRBV6-2 or TRBV6-3 and TRBJ2-1; D possibly corresponds to TRBD2 (6 bases). Trimming pared 5 bases from V and 13 bases from J, leaving 15 bases between. The CDR3 has 12 residues. Germline CDR1 reads MNHEY; CDR2 reads SVGEGT. CDR3 DNA: TGTGCCAGCAGTCACTTGGGACTTGTACAGTTCTTC. Protein: CASSHLGLVQFF.

The rearrangement links TRBV19 to TRBJ2-7; 7 bases line up with TRBD2. J was trimmed by 3 bases and V by 1 base; bases with no gene match: 6. Germline values: CDR1 LNHDA, CDR2 SQIVND (reference sequence). This CDR3 region has 15 residues. The CDR3 DNA reads TGTGCCAGTAGTATAGCGGGAGGCCTTTTCTACGAGCAGTACTTC. Protein sequence: CASSIAGGLFYEQYF.

Comments on this clonotype: This could be a read error, since a much larger clone is one nucleotide away. The gene calls are TRBV5-1 and TRBJ2-2; 10 bases agree with TRBD2. Germline CDR1 is SGHRS and CDR2 is YFSETQ. The CDR3 has 17 residues. CDR3 bases: TGTGCCAGCAGGGAAACTAGCGGGAATACGAACACCGGGGAGCTGTCTTTT. Its translation is CASRETSGNTNTGELSF.

Many counts were recorded for this clonotype. The rearrangement joins TRBV20-1 to TRBJ1-5; 9 bases are a match to TRBD1. CDR1 and CDR2 (germline): DFQATT, SNEGSKA (reference sequence). The CDR3 consists of 15 residues. Germline trimming cut 3 bases from V and 4 bases from J; bases unmatched to any gene: 7. CDR3 sequence reads: CSASYEGQGNQPQHF. The CDR3 nucleotides read TGCAGTGCTAGCTACGAGGGACAGGGAAATCAGCCCCAGCATTTT.

In its sample, this clonotype was seen many times. The chain carries TRBV30 and TRBJ2-7, with D possibly being TRBD1 (5 bases). The V gene's germline CDR1 is GTSNPN and CDR2 SVGIG (reference sequence). Between the trimmed V and J ends, which lost 3 bases and 3 bases, there was a span of 12 bases. This CDR3 spans 13 amino acids. The CDR3 here is CAWRGAVGYEQYF. CDR3 DNA sequence: TGTGCCTGGAGAGGGGCCGTGGGCTACGAGCAGTACTTC. Filled out from reference TRBV30 and TRBJ2-7, the complete variable domain reads SQTIHQWPATLVQPVGSPLSLECTVEGTSNPNLYWYRQAAGRGLQLLFYSVGIGQISSEVPQNLSASRPQDRQFILSSKKLLLSDSGFYLCAWRGAVGYEQYFGPGTRLTVT.

This clonotype was counted only a few times. At one end the junction does not follow the germline gene, possibly because of a read error. The chain uses TRBV7-7 and TRBJ2-3; the match to TRBD2 covers 8 bases. CDR3 length: 15 residues. Germline loops: CDR1 SSHAT, CDR2 FNYEAQ (reference sequence). CDR3 in DNA: TGTGCTAGCAGCTTAAGCGGGAGACGGACAGATACGCAGTATTTT. This gives the protein CASSLSGRRTDTQYF.

In its sample, this clonotype was seen many times. The chain employs TRBV27 and TRBJ2-7, with 7 bases aligning to TRBD1. Losses at the gene ends were 4 bases for V and 3 bases for J; bases not matched to a gene: 6. The length of the CDR3 is 14 residues. Germline V lookup: CDR1 MNHEY, CDR2 SMNVEV (reference sequence). CDR3 DNA sequence: TGTGCCAGCAGTTCTAGACAGGGATTCTACGAGCAGTACTTC. It is translated as CASSSRQGFYEQYF.

This chain uses TRBV5-1 with TRBJ2-2; 7 positions agree with TRBD2. The V gene's germline CDR1 is SGHRS and CDR2 YFSETQ. Germline trimming cut 0 bases from V and 3 bases from J; bases unmatched to any gene: 5. CDR3 size: 16 residues. CDR3 DNA: TGCGCCAGCAGCTTGGCTAGCGGCCCTGACACCGGGGAGCTGTTTTTT. It codes for CASSLASGPDTGELFF.

Regarding this clonotype: A junction end diverges from the germline sequence, so it may reflect a read error. The chain recombines TRBV20-1 with TRBJ2-1; possibly TRBD1 or TRBD2 for D (5 bases each). Germline V gene data show CDR1 as DFQATT and CDR2 as SNEGSKA (reference sequence). CDR3 size: 15 residues. DNA for the CDR3: TGCAGTGCTGGAAGAACGGGGCTCTCCTACAATGAGCGGTTCTTC. Its protein is CSAGRTGLSYNERFF.

The CDR3: CASGSSGNQPQHF. The CDR3 DNA sequence: TGTGCCAGCGGGAGCAGTGGAAATCAGCCCCAGCATTTT. The chain carries TRBV27 and TRBJ1-5; D is undetermined. CDR3 length equals 13 residues. Trimming cost V 8 bases and J 4 bases, with 12 bases left between them. Germline CDR1 MNHEY, CDR2 SMNVEV (reference sequence).

This clonotype was observed at least ten times. The chain is built from TRBV12-3 or TRBV12-4 and TRBJ1-1; possibly TRBD1 for D (5 bases). The V end was cut by 10 bases, the J end by 4 bases, with 16 bases between. The CDR3 totals 13 residues. The CDR3 sequence is CATHYSGRTEAFF. DNA of the CDR3: TGTGCCACCCACTACTCGGGGCGCACTGAAGCTTTCTTT.

This clonotype was recorded a few times. The chain joins TRBV10-1 to TRBJ2-1, with 15 nucleotides matching TRBD2. With V trimmed by 0 bases and J by 10 bases, 10 bases remained unmatched. This CDR3 is 18 amino acids long. Germline loops: CDR1 WNHNN, CDR2 SYGVQD (reference sequence). In DNA, the CDR3 is TGCGCCAGCAGTGAGTCCGTCGGACTAGCGGGAGGGTCTGGGGAGCAGTTCTTC. Translating gives CASSESVGLAGGSGEQFF.

This clonotype was seen ten or more times. The rearrangement uses TRBV19 and TRBJ2-7; 15 nucleotides match TRBD2. The junction had 1 base not matched to a gene; V was cut back by 3 bases and J by 4 bases. The germline CDR1 and CDR2 sequences are LNHDA and SQIVND (reference sequence). CDR3 length: 15 amino acids. Here the CDR3 reads CASSIGLAGGYEQYF. CDR3 DNA sequence: TGTGCCAGTAGTATCGGACTAGCGGGAGGGTACGAGCAGTACTTC.

This clonotype was seen repeatedly, ten times or more. The rearrangement joins TRBV12-5 to TRBJ1-2; D is ambiguous. This CDR3 comprises 13 residues. Germline CDR1 LGHNT, CDR2 FRNRAP. Trimming removed 6 bases from V and 3 bases from J, with 11 bases in between. This CDR3 reads CASGRPGDYGYTF. In DNA, the CDR3 is TGTGCTAGTGGCCGACCCGGGGACTATGGCTACACCTTC.